This T cell receptor (beta chain) derives from a study of blood T cells in healthy people across ages. The CDR3 is 16 residues long. Trimming took 3 bases from V and 3 from J; bases not matched to a gene: 6. Germline lookup yields CDR1 MGHRA and CDR2 YSYEKL. Primers used in a second PCR of roughly 6 to 12 cycles were a sample-barcoded 5' primer and a J-beta primer mix. TCRdb reanalysed the 5' RACE reads using MiXCR and keeps one entry per CDR3 protein. The profile covers 700,000 to 1,000,000 distinct CDR3 sequences, with more than 40% appearing a single time and about 21% taken by the ten largest. A minimum of 7 million PBMCs was isolated per sample.

The genes are TRBV4-1 and TRBJ2-2; 8 nucleotides line up with TRBD1. The TCR sequence derives from a man aged 55 to 70 in good health. The sequenced sample consisted of blood. The CDR3 region has the DNA TGCGCCAGCAGCCAGACGACAGGGGACTACACCGGGGAGCTGTTTTTT. Protein product: CASSQTTGDYTGELFF.